Included here is one T cell receptor beta chain sequence, with context. The antigen is undetermined. This sample is drawn from a study of CD8 T cells in ankylosing spondylitis. Broader study findings: The clones that were linked to disease were reported to be significantly enriched in matched synovial fluid samples from ankylosing spondylitis patients. Blood from ankylosing spondylitis patients appeared to carry a characteristic roughly eight-variant TCR beta motif. Disease-associated clones were CD8+ and fairly uncommon in peripheral blood.

Making use of molecular barcodes, quantitative 5'-RACE generated TCR beta libraries. Using its own MiXCR run on the 5' RACE reads, TCRdb lists one record per CDR3 protein. The table shows 150,000 to 200,000 distinct CDR3 sequences, with 15% to 20% occurring only once. Germline loops: CDR1 DFQATT, CDR2 SNEGSKA (reference sequence). The CDR3 consists of 15 residues. Trimming took off 6 bases at V and 1 base at J, with 18 bases between the two ends. The origin of this receptor is a male donor aged 10 to 30 with ankylosing spondylitis or in good health (not recorded which). Material for sequencing was blood, either unsorted or a sorted T cell fraction (not recorded which). The rearrangement uses TRBV20-1 and TRBJ1-1, with D possibly matching TRBD1 (5 bases). CDR3 region: CSASKAGGTNTEAFF. The CDR3 nucleotides are TGCAGTGCAAGCAAAGCCGGGGGAACGAACACTGAAGCTTTCTTT.